The 30 T cell receptor beta chains presented below share a single source sample, sequenced in a study of CD8 T cells in ankylosing spondylitis. Regarding the study as a whole: About 8 highly homologous variants made up a TCR beta motif that seemed to typify ankylosing spondylitis blood.

TCRdb reprocessed the 5' RACE reads with MiXCR, giving one entry per CDR3 protein. The top ten hold about 20% of the sample, which has over 700,000 distinct CDR3 sequences, 19% seen once. No cognate antigen is known for these TCRs. Sequencing input: blood, either unsorted or a sorted T cell fraction (not recorded which). The receptors shown here come from a male donor with ankylosing spondylitis.

V gene TRBV7-2 combines with J gene TRBJ2-3; 11 bases align to TRBD2. Trimming cost V 6 bases and J 3 bases; bases outside gene matches: 5. The CDR3 is 15 amino acids. CDR1 SGHTA and CDR2 FQGNSA come from the germline V gene. The CDR3: CASRLAGVQTDTQYF. Here the CDR3 DNA reads TGTGCCAGCAGACTAGCGGGAGTTCAAACAGATACGCAGTATTTT.

The genes are TRBV12-3 or TRBV12-4 and TRBJ2-7; 7 bases align to TRBD1. V shed 6 bases and J 4 bases; nucleotides not matched to a gene: 9. The CDR3 contains 14 residues. CDR3 sequence reads: CASSRQGEIYEQYF. The CDR3 nucleotides read TGTGCCAGCAGCCGACAGGGTGAGATATACGAGCAGTACTTC.

This clonotype was picked up a small number of times. The genes are TRBV4-3 and TRBJ2-1; D unclear. Germline V gene lookup returns CDR1 LGHNA and CDR2 YSLEER. This CDR3 is built from 18 residues. The V end was cut by 0 bases, the J end by 0 bases, with 15 bases between. The CDR3: CASSQDPAAVSSYNEQFF. The CDR3 DNA sequence: TGCGCCAGCAGCCAAGATCCCGCAGCTGTAAGCTCCTACAATGAGCAGTTCTTC.

The chain joins TRBV7-8 to TRBJ2-1, with 9 bases matching TRBD1. CDR1 is SGHVS, CDR2 FQNEAQ, per germline. The V and J ends lost 4 bases and 5 bases, in that order; junction bases with no gene match: 6. This CDR3 comprises 15 residues. The CDR3 DNA reads TGTGCCAGCAGCTACCGACAGGGGGTCGACAATGAGCAGTTCTTC. Encoded protein: CASSYRQGVDNEQFF.

This clonotype was counted at least ten times. The genes are TRBV24-1 and TRBJ2-7, with 7 bases that match TRBD1. This CDR3 has 14 residues. Unmatched junction bases numbered 6, after V lost 6 bases and J lost 2 bases. The germline V gene has CDR1 KGHDR and CDR2 SFDVKD. CDR3 protein: CATSLPGQPYEQYF. CDR3 nucleotides: TGTGCCACCAGTCTCCCGGGACAGCCCTACGAGCAGTACTTC.

This clonotype was seen a handful of times. J is TRBJ2-5 and V is TRBV20-1, with D perhaps matching TRBD1 (5 bases). Trimming pared 6 bases from V and 4 bases from J, leaving 15 bases between. This CDR3 region has 13 residues. Germline loops: CDR1 DFQATT, CDR2 SNEGSKA (reference sequence). The CDR3 spells CSAPSPDRETQYF. CDR3 bases: TGCAGTGCCCCGAGCCCCGACAGAGAGACCCAGTACTTC.

J is TRBJ2-3 and V is TRBV20-1; no definite D call. With 3 bases removed from V and 2 bases from J, the gap between germline ends came to 9 bases. The CDR3 is made up of 13 amino acids. CDR1 DFQATT and CDR2 SNEGSKA come from the germline V gene (reference sequence). The CDR3 DNA reads as TGCAGTGCTAGGGGTCAGGACACAGATACGCAGTATTTT. Its protein product is CSARGQDTDTQYF.

V gene TRBV7-8 combines with J gene TRBJ2-7, with D perhaps matching TRBD2 (6 bases). Trimming stripped 3 bases from V and 5 bases from J, with 14 bases between. CDR3 length equals 14 residues. Germline CDR1 and CDR2: SGHVS and FQNEAQ. CDR3 coding DNA: TGTGCCAGCAGCTTCGCCGGGAGTAACGACGAGCAGTACTTC. It codes for CASSFAGSNDEQYF. The full variable domain, with the rest looked up from reference TRBV7-8 and TRBJ2-7, is GAGVSQSPRYKVAKRGQDVALRCDPISGHVSLFWYQQALGQGPEFLTYFQNEAQLDKSGLPSDRFFAERPEGSVSTLKIQRTQQEDSAVYLCASSFAGSNDEQYFGPGTRLTVT.

This clonotype appeared a few times. This chain joins TRBV29-1 and TRBJ1-5; D call uncertain. This CDR3 contains 12 residues. Germline CDR1 is SQVTM and CDR2 is ANQGSEA. The CDR3 here is CRVGYSNQPQHF. For the CDR3, the DNA is TGCAGGGTGGGATATAGCAATCAGCCCCAGCATTTT.

This clonotype was picked up a small number of times. The rearrangement links TRBV14 to TRBJ2-7, with 8 bases that match TRBD1. Germline values: CDR1 SGHDN, CDR2 FVKESK. V lost 4 bases and J lost 6; bases outside the gene matches: 17. This CDR3 region has 17 residues. The chain's CDR3 is CASSPPRGLVRTGEQYF. The DNA for the CDR3 is TGTGCCAGCAGCCCCCCCAGGGGGCTGGTTCGGACGGGCGAGCAGTACTTC.

DNA for the CDR3: TGTGCCAGCAGCGTTCAGGGGTTTGGCACTGAAGCTTTCTTT. It encodes CASSVQGFGTEAFF. V gene TRBV3-1 combines with J gene TRBJ1-1; a weak D match, TRBD1 (6 bases). The length of the CDR3 is 14 residues. Trimming took 5 bases from V and 4 from J, leaving 14 bases between them. CDR1 and CDR2 from the germline V gene are LGHDT and YNNKEL (reference sequence).

The table lists this clonotype with a few counts. This chain joins TRBV5-1 and TRBJ1-6, with D possibly TRBD1 on 6 matching bases. V was cut by 4 bases and J by 9 bases, with 17 bases left in between. Looked up from germline, CDR1 is SGHRS and CDR2 is YFSETQ. This CDR3 contains 15 residues. CDR3 DNA sequence: TGCGCCAGCAGCCTCCTAGGGGGGACTGGTTCACCCCTCCACTTT. Protein product: CASSLLGGTGSPLHF.

The gene calls are TRBV5-1 and TRBJ2-2; 11 bases fit TRBD2. The CDR3 runs to 16 residues. The ends lost 3 bases at V and 5 bases at J; junction bases unmatched: 6. CDR1 and CDR2 from the germline V gene are SGHRS and YFSETQ. The CDR3 loop reads CASSWELAGVTGELFF. The CDR3 nucleotides are TGCGCCAGCAGCTGGGAACTAGCGGGAGTAACCGGGGAGCTGTTTTTT. The whole variable domain, filled in from reference TRBV5-1 and TRBJ2-2, reads KAGVTQTPRYLIKTRGQQVTLSCSPISGHRSVSWYQQTPGQGLQFLFEYFSETQRNKGNFPGRFSGRQFSNSRSEMNVSTLELGDSALYLCASSWELAGVTGELFFGEGSRLTVL.

At least ten counts were recorded for this clonotype. The J gene is TRBJ1-1, the V gene TRBV6-2 or TRBV6-3, with TRBD1 identical over 10 bases. Germline CDR1 and CDR2: MNHEY and SVGEGT. With 5 bases clipped from V and 4 bases from J, the junction kept 4 bases outside the gene matches. There are 14 residues in the CDR3. The CDR3 loop reads CASSRTGGGTEAFF. The CDR3 DNA reads as TGTGCCAGCAGTAGGACAGGGGGTGGCACTGAAGCTTTCTTT.

At least ten counts were recorded for this clonotype. The DNA of the CDR3 is TGTGCCAGCAACGTGGGGACCGGGGAGCTGTTTTTT. Amino acid sequence: CASNVGTGELFF. The chain recombines TRBV12-3 or TRBV12-4 with TRBJ2-2; unclear D gene. Between the trimmed V and J ends, which lost 7 bases and 5 bases, there was a span of 8 bases. The CDR3 consists of 12 residues.

This clonotype was found a few times. V gene TRBV19 combines with J gene TRBJ1-1; D gene ambiguous. The ends were cut back, 5 bases at V and 1 base at J, with 11 bases in the middle. The CDR3 contains 14 residues. Germline V lookup: CDR1 LNHDA, CDR2 SQIVND (reference sequence). CDR3 sequence: CASSLTPGNTEAFF. CDR3 DNA: TGTGCCAGTAGTTTGACGCCTGGGAACACTGAAGCTTTCTTT.

This clonotype came up a few times. The chain joins TRBV18 to TRBJ2-4, with D perhaps matching TRBD1 (7 bases). The V gene lost 6 bases and the J gene lost 1 base, with 16 bases spanning the gap. There are 16 residues in the CDR3. Looked up from germline, CDR1 is KGHSH and CDR2 is LQKENI. DNA of the CDR3: TGTGCCAGCTCGGGCGACAGGGAGGAGGCCAAAAACATTCAGTACTTC. Translated, it gives CASSGDREEAKNIQYF.

J is TRBJ2-1 and V is TRBV20-1, with D possibly matching TRBD1 (6 bases). This CDR3 has 14 amino acids. Trimming took off 1 base at V and 3 bases at J, with 10 bases between the two ends. Germline V gives CDR1 DFQATT, CDR2 SNEGSKA (reference sequence). The CDR3 nucleotides read TGCAGTGCTAGAGGGACAGCATTCTACAATGAGCAGTTCTTC. It encodes CSARGTAFYNEQFF.

The J gene is TRBJ2-5, the V gene TRBV20-1, with 7 bases fitting TRBD2. Germline V CDR1 and CDR2: DFQATT, SNEGSKA (reference sequence). Trimming cost V 3 bases and J 5 bases; bases outside gene matches: 0. The length of the CDR3 is 11 residues. In DNA form, the CDR3 reads TGCAGTGCTAGTAGCGGGGAGACCCAGTACTTC. Protein product: CSASSGETQYF.

A few counts support this clonotype. The rearrangement uses TRBV20-1 and TRBJ1-6; D gene uncertain. This CDR3 region has 12 residues. V lost 1 base and J lost 11, with 9 bases in between. CDR1 and CDR2 from the germline V gene are DFQATT and SNEGSKA (reference sequence). CDR3 sequence: CSARAEKAPLHF. The CDR3 DNA is TGCAGTGCTAGAGCCGAGAAAGCACCCCTCCACTTT.

This chain connects TRBV6-5 to TRBJ2-1; 14 nucleotides match TRBD2. CDR3 length: 19 residues. CDR1 MNHEY and CDR2 SVGAGI come from the germline V gene. Trimming took 0 bases from V and 7 from J; bases not matched to a gene: 11. The CDR3 DNA is TGTGCCAGCAGTTACTCGGGACTAGCGGGAGAGGGGTCGTGGAATGAGCAGTTCTTC. Translating it yields CASSYSGLAGEGSWNEQFF.

This clonotype was seen more than once but under ten times. Written as DNA, the CDR3 is TGCAGCGTTGAGGAGCCGATGAACTACGAGCAGTACTTC. Residues: CSVEEPMNYEQYF. This rearrangement joins TRBV29-1 to TRBJ2-7; D is undetermined. This CDR3 spans 13 amino acids. Per the germline V gene, CDR1 is SQVTM and CDR2 is ANQGSEA. V lost 3 bases and J 3 bases, leaving 12 bases between the germline ends.

This clonotype was detected only a few times. The rearrangement joins TRBV7-3 to TRBJ2-1; 8 nucleotides align to TRBD2. Germline CDR1 reads SGHTA; CDR2 reads FQGTGA. With V trimmed by 2 bases and J by 6 bases, 6 bases remained unmatched. The CDR3 loop spans 15 amino acids. CDR3 DNA sequence: TGTGCCAGCAGCTTAGGGACTAGTGTGGGCAATGAGCAGTTCTTC. It translates to CASSLGTSVGNEQFF.

This clonotype has just a few counts. The rearrangement joins TRBV29-1 to TRBJ2-7, with a tentative D call TRBD1 (6 bases). The CDR3 sequence is 12 residues long. Germline CDR1 reads SQVTM; CDR2 reads ANQGSEA. V was clipped by 0 bases and J by 12 bases, with 15 bases between them. The CDR3 nucleotides read TGCAGCGTTGAAGACGCCCGGGACATTCGGTACTTC. Its protein is CSVEDARDIRYF.

This clonotype was seen only a few times. This chain links TRBV12-3 or TRBV12-4 with TRBJ2-2, with a possible D match to TRBD1 (5 bases). This CDR3 is 16 amino acids long. Deletions cut 3 bases from V and 2 bases from J, with 13 bases between. The CDR3 loop reads CASSFGQGSNTGELFF. CDR3 coding DNA: TGTGCCAGCAGTTTCGGGCAGGGCAGTAACACCGGGGAGCTGTTTTTT.

This sequence joins TRBV3-1 and TRBJ2-1; unclear D gene. The CDR3 has 12 residues. Germline V gene sequence: CDR1 LGHDT, CDR2 YNNKEL (reference sequence). V was pared by 3 bases and J by 10 bases, with 10 bases between. The CDR3 is CASSQLAREQFF. As DNA, the CDR3 is TGTGCCAGCAGCCAGTTAGCTCGGGAGCAGTTCTTC.

The chain recombines TRBV9 with TRBJ2-7, with 7 positions matching TRBD2. CDR3 length: 14 amino acids. Trimming at V came to 4 bases and at J to 5 bases, leaving 9 bases not matched to a gene. The V gene's germline CDR1 is SGDLS and CDR2 YYNGEE. Here the CDR3 reads CASSPGTTSHEQYF. The CDR3 nucleotides read TGTGCCAGCAGCCCAGGGACTACCAGCCACGAGCAGTACTTC.

This clonotype has more than one count but fewer than ten. J is TRBJ2-1 and V is TRBV7-9; a possible D gene is TRBD2 (6 bases). The CDR3 is 13 amino acids. Germline CDR1 is SEHNR and CDR2 is FQNEAQ (reference sequence). V was shortened by 6 bases and J by 9 bases, with 15 bases between the two germline ends. The CDR3 reads CASRRKEGPEQFF. Written as DNA, the CDR3 is TGTGCCAGCAGGCGCAAGGAGGGTCCTGAGCAGTTCTTC.

The V gene is TRBV11-2, the J gene TRBJ2-7; weak D call: TRBD1 (5 bases). CDR3 length: 13 amino acids. V gave up 1 base and J gave up 9 bases, with 13 bases separating them. Germline CDR1 reads SGHAT; CDR2 reads FQNNGV. For the CDR3, the DNA is TGTGCCAGCAGCTTAGGGGGCCTGCCGGGGCAGTACTTC. It translates to CASSLGGLPGQYF.

This chain connects TRBV9 to TRBJ2-5, with D possibly TRBD1 on 6 matching bases. Per the germline V gene, CDR1 is SGDLS and CDR2 is YYNGEE. The CDR3 covers 14 residues. The V and J ends lost 6 bases and 5 bases respectively, with 17 bases between them. In DNA, the CDR3 is TGTGCCAGCACCCAGACAGGCTTTACGGAGACCCAGTACTTC. Translated, it gives CASTQTGFTETQYF.